This is a list of T cell receptor beta chains from one sample in a study of T-cell memory formation after mild COVID-19. One entry per CDR3 protein, called by TCRdb with MiXCR from the 5' RACE reads. The table shows some 210,000 distinct CDR3 sequences, with about 10% occurring only once. What was sequenced was PBMCs or a T cell subset sorted from them (not recorded which). The receptors shown here come from a man aged 18 to 29 who had mild COVID-19 (a few samples of this study predate the infection). Cell type and time point are not known. The CDR3 runs from the conserved cysteine through the conserved F or W. A D gene is named only where the DNA matches it firmly. Clone size appears in some rows only: once, few, many, or a class for an expanded clone.

d_call	v_call	clone_size	j_call	cdr3_aa	cdr3_nt
-	TRBV7-9	-	TRBJ1-1	CASSLARENTEAFF	TGTGCCAGCAGCTTAGCGCGGGAGAACACTGAAGCTTTCTTT
TRBD2	TRBV7-2	-	TRBJ2-1	CASSLRGGRVYEQFF	TGTGCCAGCAGCCTACGGGGGGGCCGCGTATATGAGCAGTTCTTC
-	TRBV5-1	-	TRBJ2-2	CASSFLTGANTGELFF	TGCGCCAGCAGCTTCTTGACAGGAGCGAACACCGGGGAGCTGTTTTTT
-	TRBV12-3/TRBV12-4	-	TRBJ1-6	CALTGPLAGSYNSPLHF	TGTGCCTTGACCGGGCCTCTGGCGGGCTCCTATAATTCACCCCTCCACTTT
TRBD1	TRBV7-2	-	TRBJ2-3	CASSPHRDSGTDTQYF	TGTGCCAGCAGCCCGCACCGGGACAGCGGCACAGATACGCAGTATTTT
TRBD1	TRBV5-1	-	TRBJ2-2	CASSLWATGGATGELFF	TGCGCCAGCAGCTTGTGGGCGACAGGGGGGGCCACCGGGGAGCTGTTTTTT
-	TRBV29-1	few	TRBJ2-5	CSVDSPVETQYF	TGCAGCGTTGATTCCCCGGTCGAGACCCAGTACTTC
TRBD2	TRBV11-2	many	TRBJ2-1	CASSFSGGYNEQFF	TGTGCCAGCAGCTTTAGCGGGGGCTACAATGAGCAGTTCTTC
-	TRBV2	-	TRBJ2-5	CASSGGGQTYQETQYF	TGTGCCAGCAGTGGGGGGGGACAGACCTACCAAGAGACCCAGTACTTC
-	TRBV7-2	few	TRBJ1-6	CASSFVAGYNSPLHF	TGTGCCAGCAGCTTTGTGGCAGGCTATAATTCACCCCTCCACTTT
TRBD1	TRBV10-3	-	TRBJ2-1	CAISETDRGYNEQFF	TGTGCCATCAGTGAGACGGACAGGGGCTACAATGAGCAGTTCTTC
-	TRBV5-6	many	TRBJ1-2	CASSLYGANYGYTF	TGTGCCAGCAGCTTGTACGGGGCTAACTATGGCTACACCTTC
TRBD1	TRBV24-1	many	TRBJ2-5	CATSDPTTGGETQYF	TGTGCCACCAGTGATCCCACGACAGGGGGGGAGACCCAGTACTTC
-	TRBV7-2	few	TRBJ2-4	CASSPQSSSAKNIQYF	TGTGCCAGCAGCCCTCAGTCCTCTAGTGCCAAAAACATTCAGTACTTC
-	TRBV4-1	few	TRBJ2-5	CASSPRLGEETQYF	TGCGCCAGCAGCCCCCGCCTGGGAGAAGAGACCCAGTACTTC
TRBD1	TRBV18	many	TRBJ2-5	CASSANQGQAIQETQYF	TGTGCCAGCTCGGCAAACCAGGGACAGGCGATCCAAGAGACCCAGTACTTC
-	TRBV29-1	few	TRBJ1-4	CSVEVGKLFF	TGCAGCGTTGAAGTAGGAAAACTGTTTTTT
TRBD2	TRBV7-2	few	TRBJ2-4	CASSPRAGAYKNIQYF	TGTGCCAGCAGCCCAAGAGCGGGGGCGTACAAGAACATTCAGTACTTC
-	TRBV12-3/TRBV12-4	-	TRBJ2-7	CASNPGTANKQYF	TGTGCCAGCAACCCAGGGACCGCTAATAAGCAGTACTTC
-	TRBV7-8	-	TRBJ1-5	CASSFSDGQPQHF	TGTGCCAGCAGTTTTTCGGACGGTCAGCCCCAGCATTTT
-	TRBV10-3	-	TRBJ2-3	CAIKGTQGDTQYF	TGTGCCATCAAGGGCACCCAAGGAGATACGCAGTATTTT